The T cell receptor beta chain described here comes from a study of T cells in Graves' hyperthyroidism and ophthalmopathy. Study-wide results and limits: Ophthalmopathy and stable hyperthyroidism were separated by a 13 V-J model. Ophthalmopathy was identified by the model a median about 6.4 months ahead of onset. The blood repertoire included most of the expanded thyroid clonotypes above 0.001.

CDR1 ENHRY and CDR2 SYGVKD come from the germline V gene. V lost 6 bases and J 6 bases, leaving 12 bases between the germline ends. The CDR3 sequence is 13 residues long. Patients aged 18 to 65 had newly diagnosed hyperthyroidism lasting under 2 months. This clonotype was recorded at least ten times. Its antigen is not identified. From RNA transcripts, TCR beta CDR3 regions were amplified. The primer set for the first-round RT-PCR of the TCR CDR3 was HTBI. Each CDR3 protein gets one entry after TCRdb re-called the multiplex PCR reads with MiXCR. The data hold a few hundred thousand distinct CDR3 sequences, with around 15% observed a single time.

V and J are TRBV10-3 and TRBJ2-1; D gene uncertain. The receptor comes from a woman aged 40 to 50 with Graves' hyperthyroidism. Specimen: blood. CDR3 nucleotide sequence: TGTGCCATCAGCCTCAGCTTCGGCAATGAGCAGTTCTTC. Residues: CAISLSFGNEQFF.